A single T cell receptor (beta chain) is shown here with its context. Trimming took 4 bases from V and 10 from J; bases not matched to a gene: 8. CDR3 length: 15 residues. Germline V CDR1 and CDR2: LGHDT, YNNKEL (reference sequence). Original processing methods: The assay estimated nucleated cells by amplifying reference gene primers. Libraries were prepared by immunoSEQ multiplex PCR; TCRdb keeps only in-frame clonotypes and omits some of them. D and trimming were read from the DNA, whereas the V and J calls and clone size are those reported in that table. The table shows roughly 130,000 clones, with 84% occurring only once. These data belong to a study of blood T cell repertoires in COVID-19. Overall study: There were acute and convalescent COVID-19 samples, and they came from the United States, Italy and Spain. PBMCs, B-cell-depleted T cells, or T cells were the source of the cDNA or gDNA that made up the material.

This receptor was obtained from an older woman with acute or convalescent COVID-19. The rearrangement joins TRBV3-1 (or the pseudogene TRBV3-2) to TRBJ1-6; 9 nucleotides match TRBD1. Specimen: peripheral blood. CDR3 residues: CASSLSGTGKSPLHF. As DNA, the CDR3 is TGTGCCAGCAGCCTCTCCGGGACAGGGAAGTCACCCCTCCACTTT.